Sequencing of this TCR beta chain was carried out in a study of technical replicates of blood from four donors. Data came from immunoSEQ multiplex PCR; TCRdb stores just in-frame clones and leaves some out. The sample holds some 100,000 clones; over 95% are singletons and the top ten take around 0.2%. The CDR3 runs to 17 residues. Trimming removed 5 bases from V and 3 bases from J; junction bases left unmatched: 9. Germline CDR1 and CDR2: SGHAT and FQDESV (reference sequence). The receptor comes from a human donor in good health. The sequencing input was T cells isolated from PBMCs. The chain joins TRBV11-1 to TRBJ2-4; 11 bases agree with TRBD2. The CDR3 here is CASSRPGLADGKNIQYF. CDR3 DNA: TGTGCCAGCAGCCGACCGGGACTAGCGGACGGCAAAAACATTCAGTACTTC.